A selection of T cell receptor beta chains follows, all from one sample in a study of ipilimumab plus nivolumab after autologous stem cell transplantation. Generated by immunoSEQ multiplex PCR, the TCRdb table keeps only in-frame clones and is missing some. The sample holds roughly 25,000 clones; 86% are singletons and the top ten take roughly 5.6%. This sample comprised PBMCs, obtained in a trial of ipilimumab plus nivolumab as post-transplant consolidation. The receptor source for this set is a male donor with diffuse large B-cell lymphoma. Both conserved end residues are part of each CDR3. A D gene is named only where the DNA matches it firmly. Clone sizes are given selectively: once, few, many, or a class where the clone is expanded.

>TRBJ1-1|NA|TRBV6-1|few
CASKVKGDTEAFF
TGTGCCAGCAAGGTAAAGGGGGACACTGAAGCTTTCTTT
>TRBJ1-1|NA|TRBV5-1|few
CASSLGAAIMNTEAFF
TGCGCCAGCAGCTTGGGCGCCGCGATCATGAACACTGAAGCTTTCTTT
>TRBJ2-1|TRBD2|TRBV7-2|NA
CASSPGLAESNEQFF
TGTGCCAGCAGCCCGGGACTAGCGGAGAGCAATGAGCAGTTCTTC
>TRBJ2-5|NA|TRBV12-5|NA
CASGFRDWETQYF
TGTGCTAGTGGTTTCAGGGATTGGGAGACCCAGTACTTC
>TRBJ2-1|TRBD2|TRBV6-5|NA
CASSLRGSYNEQFF
TGTGCCAGCAGTTTGCGGGGGTCCTACAATGAGCAGTTCTTC
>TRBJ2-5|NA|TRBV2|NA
CASSRRTEQETQYF
TGTGCCAGCAGTCGTAGGACAGAACAAGAGACCCAGTACTTC
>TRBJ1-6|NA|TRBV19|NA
CARGPGQNSPLHF
TGTGCCAGGGGGCCTGGACAAAATTCACCCCTCCACTTT
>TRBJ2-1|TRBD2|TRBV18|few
CASSTSGGSERNEQFF
TGTGCCAGCTCGACTAGCGGGGGGTCCGAACGCAATGAGCAGTTCTTC
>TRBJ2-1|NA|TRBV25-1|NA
CASSEYGENNEQFF
TGTGCCAGCAGTGAATACGGGGAAAACAATGAGCAGTTCTTC
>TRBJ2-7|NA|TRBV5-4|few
CASSLGTDEQYF
TGTGCCAGCAGCTTGGGTACTGACGAGCAGTACTTC
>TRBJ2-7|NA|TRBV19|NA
CASSISISYEQYF
TGTGCCAGTAGTATTTCGATCTCCTACGAGCAGTACTTC
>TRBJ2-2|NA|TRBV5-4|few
CASSLSLYSTGELFF
TGTGCCAGCAGCTTGTCCCTTTACAGCACCGGGGAGCTGTTTTTT
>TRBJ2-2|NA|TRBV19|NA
CASSVQGYTGELFF
TGTGCCAGCTCCGTCCAGGGATACACCGGGGAGCTGTTTTTT
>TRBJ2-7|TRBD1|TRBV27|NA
CASSLTGGSGEQYF
TGTGCCAGCAGTTTGACAGGGGGATCGGGCGAGCAGTACTTC
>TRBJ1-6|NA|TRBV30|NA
CAWSSGRNNSPLHF
TGTGCCTGGAGTTCGGGCAGAAATAATTCACCCCTCCACTTT
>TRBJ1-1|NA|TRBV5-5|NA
CASSLVPRGVEAFF
TGTGCCAGCAGCTTGGTCCCCCGGGGGGTTGAAGCTTTCTTT
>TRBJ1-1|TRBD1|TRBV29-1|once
CSVAGTGTAFF
TGCAGCGTCGCCGGGACAGGGACCGCTTTCTTT
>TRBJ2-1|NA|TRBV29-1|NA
CSVDPRPREQFF
TGCAGCGTTGACCCGCGCCCCCGTGAGCAGTTCTTC
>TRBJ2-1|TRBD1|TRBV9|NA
CASSPQGQAAPSYNEQFF
TGTGCCAGCAGCCCACAGGGGCAAGCGGCCCCATCATACAATGAGCAGTTCTTC
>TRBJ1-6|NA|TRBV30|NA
CARSTQENSPLHF
TGTGCACGGAGTACGCAGGAGAATTCACCCCTCCACTTT
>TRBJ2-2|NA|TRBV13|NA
CASSLARVGYTGELFF
TGTGCCAGCAGCTTAGCACGGGTTGGGTACACCGGGGAGCTGTTTTTT
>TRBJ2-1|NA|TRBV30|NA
CAWSEDYNEQFF
TGTGCCTGGAGTGAAGACTACAATGAGCAGTTCTTC
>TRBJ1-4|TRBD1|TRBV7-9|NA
CASSLGSGTANEKLFF
TGTGCCAGCAGCTTAGGCTCCGGGACAGCAAATGAAAAACTGTTTTTT
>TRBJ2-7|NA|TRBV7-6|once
CASSSQSDSKEQYF
TGTGCCAGCAGCTCCCAGTCGGACAGTAAAGAGCAGTACTTC
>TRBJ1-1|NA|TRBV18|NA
CASSPEGGFSEAFF
TGTGCCAGCTCACCCGAGGGGGGGTTCTCTGAAGCTTTCTTT
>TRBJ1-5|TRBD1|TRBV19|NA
CASSIEGTEYSNQPQHF
TGTGCCAGTAGTATTGAGGGGACAGAGTATAGCAATCAGCCCCAGCATTTT
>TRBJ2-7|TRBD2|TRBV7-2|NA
CASSLTSSGGLTEQYF
TGTGCCAGCAGCTTAACAAGTAGCGGGGGACTAACCGAGCAGTACTTC
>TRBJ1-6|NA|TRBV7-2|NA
CASSSLSSSPLHF
TGTGCCAGCAGCTCCCTCAGTAGTTCACCCCTCCACTTT
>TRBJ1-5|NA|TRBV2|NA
CASRPHGASNQPQHF
TGTGCCAGCAGGCCACATGGGGCTAGCAATCAGCCCCAGCATTTT
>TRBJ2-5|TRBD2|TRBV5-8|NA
CASSLGTSGGKETQYF
TGTGCCAGCAGCTTGGGGACTAGCGGGGGGAAAGAGACCCAGTACTTC
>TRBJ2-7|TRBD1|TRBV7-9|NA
CASSRPGQGSYEQYF
TGTGCCAGCAGCCGCCCGGGACAGGGCTCCTACGAGCAGTACTTC
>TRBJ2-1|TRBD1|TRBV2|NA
CASRPQGSFGNEQFF
TGTGCCAGCAGGCCACAGGGGAGTTTTGGCAATGAGCAGTTCTTC
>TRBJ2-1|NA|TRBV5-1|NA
CASSSLGSNEQFF
TGCGCCAGCAGCTCTTTGGGGAGCAATGAGCAGTTCTTC
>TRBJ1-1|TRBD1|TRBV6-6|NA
CASSYRGQGNLEAFF
TGTGCCAGCAGTTACAGAGGACAGGGAAACCTTGAAGCTTTCTTT
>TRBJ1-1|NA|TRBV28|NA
CASSLLQDRRAFF
TGTGCCAGCAGTTTATTGCAGGACAGACGGGCTTTCTTT
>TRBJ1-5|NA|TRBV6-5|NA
CASSYSGVNQPQHF
TGTGCCAGCAGTTACTCGGGAGTCAATCAGCCCCAGCATTTT
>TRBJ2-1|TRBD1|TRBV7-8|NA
CASSSQDRAGNEQFF
TGTGCCAGCAGCTCGCAAGACAGGGCGGGCAATGAGCAGTTCTTC
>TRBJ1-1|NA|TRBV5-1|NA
CASSALDTNTEAFF
TGCGCCAGCAGCGCCCTCGACACGAACACTGAAGCTTTCTTT
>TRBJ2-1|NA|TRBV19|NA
CASSTQGLRLHNEQFF
TGTGCCAGTAGTACCCAGGGGTTGAGGCTCCACAATGAGCAGTTCTTC
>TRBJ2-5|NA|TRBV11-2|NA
CASSLQETQYF
TGTGCCAGCAGCTTACAAGAGACCCAGTACTTC
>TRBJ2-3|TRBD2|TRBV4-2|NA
CASSQVLAGPTDTQYF
TGTGCCAGCAGCCAAGTACTAGCGGGACCCACAGATACGCAGTATTTT
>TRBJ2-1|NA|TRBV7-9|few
CASSLVVGGNEQFF
TGTGCCAGCAGCTTAGTGGTGGGCGGCAATGAGCAGTTCTTC
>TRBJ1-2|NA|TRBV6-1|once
CASSAANYGYTF
TGTGCCAGCAGTGCTGCTAACTATGGCTACACCTTC
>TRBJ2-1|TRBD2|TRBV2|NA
CASRQLAGGDNEQFF
TGTGCCAGCCGCCAACTAGCGGGGGGGGACAATGAGCAGTTCTTC
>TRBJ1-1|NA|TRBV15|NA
CATSNSRYLMNTEAFF
TGTGCCACCAGCAATTCCCGCTACCTTATGAACACTGAAGCTTTCTTT
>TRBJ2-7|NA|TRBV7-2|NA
CASARGIGSYEQYF
TGTGCCAGCGCACGGGGGATTGGGTCCTACGAGCAGTACTTC
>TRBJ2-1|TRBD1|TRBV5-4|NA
CASSLDRGGYNEQFF
TGTGCCAGCAGCTTAGACAGGGGGGGCTACAATGAGCAGTTCTTC
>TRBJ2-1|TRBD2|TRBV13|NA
CASSSRTSGGYEQFF
TGTGCCAGCAGCTCGAGGACTAGCGGGGGCTATGAGCAGTTCTTC
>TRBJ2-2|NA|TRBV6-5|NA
CASSWGRTQNTGELFF
TGTGCCAGCAGTTGGGGGCGGACACAGAACACCGGGGAGCTGTTTTTT
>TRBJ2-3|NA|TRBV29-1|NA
CSVGRARDTQYF
TGCAGCGTTGGTCGGGCTAGGGATACGCAGTATTTT
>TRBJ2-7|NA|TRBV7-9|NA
CASSFSTYEQYF
TGTGCCAGCAGCTTTAGTACCTACGAGCAGTACTTC
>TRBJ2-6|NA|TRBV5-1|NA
CASTWSASTSSSGANVLTF
TGCGCCAGCACCTGGTCGGCCAGTACTTCCAGCTCTGGGGCCAACGTCCTGACTTTC
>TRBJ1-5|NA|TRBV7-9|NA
CASSDDGVAQHF
TGTGCCAGCAGCGACGACGGTGTAGCCCAGCATTTT
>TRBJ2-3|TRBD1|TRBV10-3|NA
CAISESGTGPDTQYF
TGTGCCATCAGTGAGTCGGGGACAGGGCCCGATACGCAGTATTTT
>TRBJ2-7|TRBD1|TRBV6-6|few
CASSKGQGFNYEQYF
TGTGCCAGCAGTAAAGGACAGGGTTTTAACTACGAGCAGTACTTC
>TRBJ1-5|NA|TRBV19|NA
CASSMKGLSNQPQHF
TGTGCCAGTAGTATGAAAGGGCTTAGCAATCAGCCCCAGCATTTT
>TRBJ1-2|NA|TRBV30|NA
CAWSVSTWDGYTF
TGTGCCTGGAGTGTATCGACGTGGGATGGCTACACCTTC
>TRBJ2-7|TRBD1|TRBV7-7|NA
CASSLNRGDGEQYF
TGTGCCAGCAGCTTAAACAGGGGGGATGGCGAGCAGTACTTC
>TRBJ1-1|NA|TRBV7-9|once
CASSLRQNTEAFF
TGTGCCAGCAGCTTAAGGCAGAACACTGAAGCTTTCTTT